The 3 T cell receptor beta chains in this list originate from one sample, sequenced in a study of a mutant IDH1 vaccine in newly diagnosed glioma. Some clones are missing from TCRdb's copy, which holds only in-frame ones; the method was immunoSEQ multiplex PCR. This table has roughly 52,000 clones, around 84% appearing once. Noted time point: week 35, safety follow-up. The vaccine gave 300 ug of a 20-mer mutant IDH1 peptide subcutaneously per dose. For these receptors, no antigen is known. This specimen was PBMCs, taken from a glioma patient whose treatment included an IDH1 peptide vaccine. Receptors originate from a young woman with glioma.

The chain carries TRBV7-9 and TRBJ1-3, with no clear D. Germline lookup yields CDR1 SEHNR and CDR2 FQNEAQ (reference sequence). V lost 5 bases to trimming and J lost 8 bases, with 25 bases between them. The length of the CDR3 is 17 residues. CDR3 amino acids: CASSPPATLGIRDTIYF. Here the CDR3 DNA reads TGTGCCAGCAGCCCACCTGCGACATTGGGTATTCGAGACACCATATATTTT.

This clone turned up a few times. The chain combines TRBV5-1 with TRBJ1-2; D is possibly TRBD1 (5 bases). The V gene's germline CDR1 is SGHRS and CDR2 YFSETQ. The CDR3 totals 11 residues. V dropped 4 bases and J dropped 7 bases, with 8 bases sitting between them. The CDR3 DNA reads as TGCGCCAGCAGCCCCCAGGGTGGCTACACCTTC. Translating it yields CASSPQGGYTF.

The DNA of the CDR3 is TGTGCCAGCAGCCCGAAGGGGGGGACAGGGCTAATTGACTATGGCTACACCTTC. Amino acid sequence: CASSPKGGTGLIDYGYTF. J is TRBJ1-2 and V is TRBV21-1; the table gives TRBD1 as D, unverified against the DNA. TRBV21-1 is a pseudogene segment. The CDR3 runs 18 residues.